This passage covers 14 T cell receptor beta chains from one sample sequenced in a study of CD8+ T cells in alopecia areata. Following RNA extraction, reverse transcription yielded cDNA that acted as the sequencing template. Sequencing was performed with immunoSEQ multiplex PCR; in TCRdb, only in-frame clones are kept and a portion is missing. In the table there are 9,500 to 15,000 clones, roughly 57% of which are singletons. Samples from alopecia areata patients were lesional scalp punch biopsies and peripheral blood. Sequencing input: skin. The receptors shown here come from a human donor with alopecia areata.

This chain uses TRBV13 with TRBJ2-7; TRBD2 might be the D (5 bases). The germline gives CDR1 PRHDT, CDR2 FYEKMQ (reference sequence). V dropped 0 bases and J dropped 0 bases, with 12 bases sitting between them. The CDR3 consists of 16 residues. Written as DNA, the CDR3 is TGTGCCAGCAGCTTAGGAGGAGCGGCTGGCTCCTACGAGCAGTACTTC. This translates into CASSLGGAAGSYEQYF.

This clone has only a few counts. The rearrangement uses TRBV7-3 and TRBJ2-1; 15 nucleotides agree with TRBD2. The V segment lost 5 bases and the J segment 10 bases; nucleotides outside the gene matches: 3. Germline-derived CDR1 and CDR2 are SGHTA and FQGTGA. The CDR3 covers 14 residues. The CDR3 DNA is TGTGCCAGCAGCACGGGACTAGCGGGGGGCGAGCAGTTCTTC. Amino acid sequence: CASSTGLAGGEQFF.

This clone occurred a few times. This rearrangement joins TRBV29-1 to TRBJ2-1; TRBD2 agrees at 15 bases. Germline CDR1 and CDR2: SQVTM and ANQGSEA. This CDR3 is 17 amino acids long. J was trimmed by 6 bases and V by 0 bases; bases with no gene match: 6. The chain's CDR3 is CSVEDGLAGGPVNEQFF. The CDR3 coding sequence is TGCAGCGTTGAAGACGGACTAGCGGGAGGGCCTGTCAATGAGCAGTTCTTC.

This clone came up a few times. The rearrangement uses TRBV10-2 and TRBJ2-1; 12 positions agree with TRBD2. CDR3 length: 14 residues. Germline V CDR1 and CDR2: WSHSY, SAAADI. With 7 bases clipped from V and 9 bases from J, the junction kept 7 bases outside the gene matches. The CDR3, as DNA: TGCGCCAGCACCACGACTAGCGGGAGTAGTGAGCAGTTCTTC. Translating it yields CASTTTSGSSEQFF.

This clone came up once. V is TRBV7-8 and J is TRBJ2-7; 9 bases agree with TRBD2. Germline CDR1 SGHVS, CDR2 FQNEAQ. The V gene end was trimmed by 7 bases and the J gene end by 3 bases; junction bases not matched to a gene: 13. CDR3 length equals 16 residues. In DNA form, the CDR3 reads TGTGCCAGCAACCCGAAACCCGGGACTAGCTACTACGAGCAGTACTTC. Encoded protein: CASNPKPGTSYYEQYF.

There are a few counts of this clone. This chain connects TRBV29-1 to TRBJ2-1; TRBD1 aligns across 8 bases. In germline, CDR1 is SQVTM, CDR2 ANQGSEA. This CDR3 spans 16 amino acids. The trim removed 2 bases at V and 10 bases at J, leaving 16 bases unmatched. For the CDR3, the DNA is TGCAGCGTTGAATTGGGGGTCAGGGGGCGAAACCTGGAGCAGTTCTTC. Translation gives CSVELGVRGRNLEQFF.

V is TRBV10-3 and J is TRBJ1-5; D remains ambiguous. The CDR3 totals 14 residues. CDR1 and CDR2 from the germline V gene are ENHRY and SYGVKD. Deletions cut 10 bases from V and 0 bases from J, with 13 bases between. CDR3 DNA sequence: TGTGCCACCCAAGCCGCGCCTAGCAATCAGCCCCAGCATTTT. This gives the protein CATQAAPSNQPQHF.

This clone was counted only a few times. The chain employs TRBV30 and TRBJ2-2; TRBD2 agrees at 10 bases. The ends lost 3 bases at V and 4 bases at J; junction bases unmatched: 8. This CDR3 spans 16 amino acids. The germline CDR1 and CDR2 sequences are GTSNPN and SVGIG (reference sequence). The CDR3 bases are TGTGCCTGGAGCATCAGGACTAGCGGACGCACCGGGGAGCTGTTTTTT. It yields the protein CAWSIRTSGRTGELFF.

The J gene is TRBJ1-5, the V gene TRBV5-6, with D perhaps matching TRBD1 (5 bases). Germline lookup yields CDR1 SGHDT and CDR2 YYEEEE. The CDR3 has 15 residues. V gave up 2 bases and J gave up 0 bases, with 9 bases separating them. The CDR3 DNA follows: TGTGCCAGCAGCTTACGGGGGTATAGCAATCAGCCCCAGCATTTT. Translation gives CASSLRGYSNQPQHF.

The CDR3 coding sequence is TGTGCCAGTAGTACGACTGCGGCGAACGAAAAACTGTTTTTT. It specifies CASSTTAANEKLFF. V is TRBV19 and J is TRBJ1-4, with D hard to call. CDR1 and CDR2 from the germline V gene are LNHDA and SQIVND (reference sequence). The CDR3 runs to 14 residues. V was clipped by 4 bases and J by 8 bases, with 14 bases between them.

This clone ranks as medium-sized. The V call is TRBV6-6, the J call TRBJ2-2; D is unresolved. The V end was cut by 3 bases, the J end by 6 bases, with 5 bases between. Per germline, CDR1 MNHNY and CDR2 SVGAGI (reference sequence). The CDR3 extends over 12 amino acids. CDR3 in amino acids: CASSYGSGELFF. CDR3 coding DNA: TGTGCCAGCAGTTATGGGTCCGGGGAGCTGTTTTTT.

The chain carries TRBV7-2 and TRBJ2-7; 12 bases align to TRBD1. CDR1 and CDR2 (germline): SGHTA, FQGNSA. The trim removed 0 bases at V and 5 bases at J, leaving 2 bases unmatched. CDR3 length: 15 residues. CDR3: CASSLAGTGGDEQYF. Written as DNA, the CDR3 is TGTGCCAGCAGCTTAGCCGGGACAGGGGGCGACGAGCAGTACTTC.

This clone was counted a few times. CDR3 bases: TGTGCCAGCAGCCCCGGGACTAGTTCGGGTGAGCAGTACTTC. It specifies CASSPGTSSGEQYF. This chain links TRBV5-4 with TRBJ2-7, with TRBD2 matching over 8 bases. Trimming removed 4 bases from V and 7 bases from J; junction bases left unmatched: 10. The CDR3 is made up of 14 amino acids. CDR1 and CDR2 from the germline V gene are SGHNT and YYREEE (reference sequence).

This chain joins TRBV27 and TRBJ2-6; D unresolved. The CDR3 is made up of 14 amino acids. Trimming took off 2 bases at V and 1 base at J, with 3 bases between the two ends. Per germline, CDR1 MNHEY and CDR2 SMNVEV (reference sequence). The CDR3 is CASSLSSGANVLTF. CDR3 coding DNA: TGTGCCAGCAGTTTAAGTTCTGGGGCCAACGTCCTGACTTTC.